This is a list of T cell receptor beta chains from one sample in a study of T cell responses to AZD1222 COVID-19 vaccine. Repertoires were generated with immunoSEQ multiplex PCR, while TCRdb's copy carries only in-frame clones and drops some. The table shows approximately 77,000 clones, with about 91% occurring only once. Sequencing was performed on peripheral blood, taken on day 0 of MenACWY control vaccination. These receptors were taken from an adult in good health. Both conserved end residues are part of each CDR3. The D gene is left open where the match is weak. A row's size may be missing; if present it is once, few, many or a size class.

V gene,J gene,D gene,clone size,CDR3 protein,CDR3 DNA
TRBV24-1,TRBJ2-7,TRBD2,NA,CATSERGADNYEQYF,TGTGCCACCAGTGAGCGGGGGGCCGACAACTACGAGCAGTACTTC
TRBV27,TRBJ2-2,NA,NA,CASSLRGGDTGELFF,TGTGCCAGCAGTTTACGGGGTGGCGACACCGGGGAGCTGTTTTTT
TRBV10-1,TRBJ2-5,NA,NA,CASSDTGGLETQYF,TGCGCCAGCAGTGATACTGGGGGTCTTGAGACCCAGTACTTC
TRBV24-1,TRBJ1-5,TRBD1,few,CATSDSGQDHNQPQHF,TGTGCCACCAGTGACTCAGGACAGGACCACAATCAGCCCCAGCATTTT
TRBV5-4,TRBJ2-4,NA,NA,CASSRFGPKNIQYF,TGTGCCAGCAGCCGTTTCGGGCCCAAAAACATTCAGTACTTC
TRBV28,TRBJ2-5,NA,NA,CASSLVAGLEETQYF,TGTGCCAGCAGTTTAGTCGCAGGGTTAGAAGAGACCCAGTACTTC
TRBV2,TRBJ2-3,NA,NA,CASSAISGTDTQYF,TGTGCCAGCAGTGCGATAAGTGGCACAGATACGCAGTATTTT
TRBV3-1/TRBV3-2,TRBJ2-2,TRBD2,NA,CASSLPGLGAGELFF,TGTGCCAGCAGCCTACCGGGACTAGGGGCCGGGGAGCTGTTTTTT
TRBV6-2/TRBV6-3,TRBJ1-1,NA,NA,CASSYMGSGAFF,TGTGCCAGCAGTTACATGGGAAGTGGAGCTTTCTTT
TRBV28,TRBJ1-4,TRBD1,NA,CASSLGQGAPNEKLFF,TGTGCCAGCAGTTTGGGGCAGGGGGCACCTAATGAAAAACTGTTTTTT